This entry is about one T cell receptor (beta chain). Its antigen remains unidentified. The germline V gene has CDR1 SEHNR and CDR2 FQNEAQ (reference sequence). Trimming stripped 6 bases from V and 8 bases from J, with 22 bases between. The CDR3 extends over 16 amino acids. This sample was taken from a study of T cell repertoires in cytomegalovirus infection. For the study at large: As its CMV epitopes, the study selected recently identified HLA-C-restricted and well-studied HLA-B-restricted targets. Study-level points and caveats: Carriers of CMV and the relevant HLA type were discriminated by public TCR beta frequency. Predominance within the ex vivo response was attributable to HLA-C-restricted CMV-specific TCR beta clonotypes.

Via MiXCR, TCRdb re-called the reads, giving one row per CDR3 protein. The profile shows approximately 770,000 distinct CDR3 sequences, almost 30% of them singletons. The origin of this receptor is a human donor in good health (CMV status not recorded). Some clones in this sample may be carry-over from other donors' samples. This chain connects TRBV7-9 to TRBJ2-2, with TRBD1 as a possible D gene (6 bases). The sequencing here drew on cultured CD8+ T cells from PBMCs, taken from culture after CMV antigen stimulation. CDR3 coding DNA: TGTGCCAGCAGTCGATCCGGGACACCGATTAAGGGGGAGCTGTTTTTT. Translated, it gives CASSRSGTPIKGELFF. The full variable domain, rest sourced from reference TRBV7-9 and TRBJ2-2, is DTGVSQNPRHKITKRGQNVTFRCDPISEHNRLYWYRQTLGQGPEFLTYFQNEAQLEKSRLLSDRFSAERPKGSFSTLEIQRTEQGDSAMYLCASSRSGTPIKGELFFGEGSRLTVL.